This TCR beta chain was sequenced for a study of T cell repertoires in cytomegalovirus infection. General study results and limits: Dominating the ex vivo response were HLA-C-restricted CMV-specific TCR beta clonotypes.

In germline, CDR1 is MNHEY, CDR2 SVGEGT. The CDR3 spans 17 residues. This clonotype was detected only a few times. Antigen unknown. One end of the junction is discordant with germline, which a read error may explain. TCRdb re-called the reads with MiXCR, one entry per CDR3 protein. The repertoire includes approximately 320,000 distinct CDR3 sequences, over 7.5% of them detected once, and 3.5% to 4.5% sits in the top ten. Input material: PBMCs. This TCR was sampled from a human donor in good health (CMV status not recorded). Some clones in this sample may be carry-over from other donors' samples. This chain connects TRBV6-2 or TRBV6-3 to TRBJ2-5, with 8 bases that match TRBD1. DNA of the CDR3: TGTGCCAGCAGTGACTCCACCTCGACAGGGGCGCAAGAGACCCAGTACTTC. Translating gives CASSDSTSTGAQETQYF.